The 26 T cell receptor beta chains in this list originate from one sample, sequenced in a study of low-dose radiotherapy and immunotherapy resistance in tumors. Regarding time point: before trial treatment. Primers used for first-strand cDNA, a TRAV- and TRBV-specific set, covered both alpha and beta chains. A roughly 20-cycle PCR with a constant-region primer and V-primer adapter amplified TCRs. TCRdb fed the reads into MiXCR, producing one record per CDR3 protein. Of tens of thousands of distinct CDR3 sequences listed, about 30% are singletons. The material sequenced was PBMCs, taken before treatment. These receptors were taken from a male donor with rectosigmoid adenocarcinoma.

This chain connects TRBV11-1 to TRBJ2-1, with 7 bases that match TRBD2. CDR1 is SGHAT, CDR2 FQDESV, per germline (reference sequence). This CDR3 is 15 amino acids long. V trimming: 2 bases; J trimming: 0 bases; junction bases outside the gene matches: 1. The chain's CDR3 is CASSLRGSSYNEQFF. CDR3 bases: TGTGCCAGCAGCTTACGCGGGAGCTCCTACAATGAGCAGTTCTTC.

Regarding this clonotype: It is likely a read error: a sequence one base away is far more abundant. CDR3 protein: CASSLVGQGAYEQFF. Written as DNA, the CDR3 is TGTGCCAGCAGCTTGGTTGGACAGGGGGCCTACGAGCAGTTCTTC. This chain uses TRBV5-3 with TRBJ2-1, with TRBD1 matching over 11 bases. TRBV5-3 falls under the ORF class, with uncertain function. This CDR3 comprises 15 residues.

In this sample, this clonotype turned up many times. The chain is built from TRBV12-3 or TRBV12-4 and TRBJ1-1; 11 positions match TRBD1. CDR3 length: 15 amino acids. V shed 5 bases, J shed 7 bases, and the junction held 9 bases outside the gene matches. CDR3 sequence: CASSKGQGGVSEAFF. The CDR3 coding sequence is TGTGCCAGCAGTAAGGGACAGGGGGGAGTCAGTGAAGCTTTCTTT.

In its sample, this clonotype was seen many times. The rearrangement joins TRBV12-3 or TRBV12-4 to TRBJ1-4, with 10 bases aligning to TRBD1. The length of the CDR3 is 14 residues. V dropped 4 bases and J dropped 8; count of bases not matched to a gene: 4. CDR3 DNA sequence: TGTGCCAGCAGTTCAGGACAGGGGGACGAAAAACTGTTTTTT. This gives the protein CASSSGQGDEKLFF.

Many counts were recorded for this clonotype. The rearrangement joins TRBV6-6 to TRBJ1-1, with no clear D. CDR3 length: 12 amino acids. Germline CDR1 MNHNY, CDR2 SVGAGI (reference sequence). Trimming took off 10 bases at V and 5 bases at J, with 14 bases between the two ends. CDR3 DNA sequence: TGTGCCACCGGTGATTTCGGAACTGAAGCTTTCTTT. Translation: CATGDFGTEAFF.

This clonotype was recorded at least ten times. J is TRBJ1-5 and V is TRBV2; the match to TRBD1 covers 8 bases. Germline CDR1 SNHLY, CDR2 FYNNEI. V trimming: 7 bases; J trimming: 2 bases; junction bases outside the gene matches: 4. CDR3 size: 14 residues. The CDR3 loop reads CASKATGGNQPQHF. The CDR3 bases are TGTGCCAGCAAGGCGACAGGGGGCAATCAGCCCCAGCATTTT.

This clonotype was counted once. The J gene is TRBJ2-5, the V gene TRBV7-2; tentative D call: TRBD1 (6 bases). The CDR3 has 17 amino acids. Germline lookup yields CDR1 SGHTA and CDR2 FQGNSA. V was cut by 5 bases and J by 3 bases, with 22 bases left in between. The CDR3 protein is CASSAYVWGQFEETQYF. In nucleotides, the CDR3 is TGTGCCAGCAGCGCCTACGTATGGGGGCAATTCGAAGAGACCCAGTACTTC.

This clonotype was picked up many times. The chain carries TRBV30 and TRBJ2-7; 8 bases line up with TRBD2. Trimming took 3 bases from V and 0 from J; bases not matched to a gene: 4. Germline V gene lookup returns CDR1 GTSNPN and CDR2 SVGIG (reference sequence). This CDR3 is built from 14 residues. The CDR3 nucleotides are TGTGCCTGGAGGTCAGCGGGGGCCTCCTACGAGCAGTACTTC. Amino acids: CAWRSAGASYEQYF.

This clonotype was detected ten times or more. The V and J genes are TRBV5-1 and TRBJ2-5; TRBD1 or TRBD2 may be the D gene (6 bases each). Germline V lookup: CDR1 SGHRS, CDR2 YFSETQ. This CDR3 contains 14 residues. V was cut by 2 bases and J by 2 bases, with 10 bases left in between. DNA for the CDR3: TGCGCCAGCAGCTTAACAGGGACTCAAGAGACCCAGTACTTC. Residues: CASSLTGTQETQYF.

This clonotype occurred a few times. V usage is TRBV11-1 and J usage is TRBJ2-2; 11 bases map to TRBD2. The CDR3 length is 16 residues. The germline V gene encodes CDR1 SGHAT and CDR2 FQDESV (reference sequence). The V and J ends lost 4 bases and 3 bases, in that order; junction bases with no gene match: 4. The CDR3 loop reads CASSSGTSGYTGELFF. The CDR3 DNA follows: TGTGCCAGCAGCTCCGGGACTAGCGGTTACACCGGGGAGCTGTTTTTT.

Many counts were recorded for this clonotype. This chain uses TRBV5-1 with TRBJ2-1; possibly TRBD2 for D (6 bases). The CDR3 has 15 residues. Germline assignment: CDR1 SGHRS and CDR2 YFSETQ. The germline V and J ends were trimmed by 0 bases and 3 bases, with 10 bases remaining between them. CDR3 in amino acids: CASSLVGGGYNEQFF. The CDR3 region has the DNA TGCGCCAGCAGCTTGGTCGGGGGTGGCTACAATGAGCAGTTCTTC. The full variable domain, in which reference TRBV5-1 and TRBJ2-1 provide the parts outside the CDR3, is KAGVTQTPRYLIKTRGQQVTLSCSPISGHRSVSWYQQTPGQGLQFLFEYFSETQRNKGNFPGRFSGRQFSNSRSEMNVSTLELGDSALYLCASSLVGGGYNEQFFGPGTRLTVL.

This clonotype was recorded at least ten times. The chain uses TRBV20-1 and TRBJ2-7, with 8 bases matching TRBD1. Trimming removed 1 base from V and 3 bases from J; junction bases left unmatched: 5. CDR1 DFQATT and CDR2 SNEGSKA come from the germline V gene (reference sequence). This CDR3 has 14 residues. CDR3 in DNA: TGCAGTGCTAGAGGGGACAGGACCCTCTACGAGCAGTACTTC. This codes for CSARGDRTLYEQYF.

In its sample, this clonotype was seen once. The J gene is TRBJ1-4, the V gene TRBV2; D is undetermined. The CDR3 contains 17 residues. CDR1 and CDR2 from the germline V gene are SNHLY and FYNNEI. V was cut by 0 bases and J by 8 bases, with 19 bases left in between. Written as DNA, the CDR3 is TGTGCCAGCAGTGAAGCGTTTCGGAGAGACGGAGGAGAAAAACTGTTTTTT. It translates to CASSEAFRRDGGEKLFF.

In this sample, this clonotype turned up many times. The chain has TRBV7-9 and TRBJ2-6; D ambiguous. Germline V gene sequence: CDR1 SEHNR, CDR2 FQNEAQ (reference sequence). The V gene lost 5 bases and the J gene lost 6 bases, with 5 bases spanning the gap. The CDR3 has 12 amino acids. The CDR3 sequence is CASSPSANVLTF. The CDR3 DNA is TGTGCCAGCAGCCCGTCGGCCAACGTCCTGACTTTC. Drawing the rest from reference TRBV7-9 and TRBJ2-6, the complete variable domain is DTGVSQNPRHKITKRGQNVTFRCDPISEHNRLYWYRQTLGQGPEFLTYFQNEAQLEKSRLLSDRFSAERPKGSFSTLEIQRTEQGDSAMYLCASSPSANVLTFGAGSRLTVL.

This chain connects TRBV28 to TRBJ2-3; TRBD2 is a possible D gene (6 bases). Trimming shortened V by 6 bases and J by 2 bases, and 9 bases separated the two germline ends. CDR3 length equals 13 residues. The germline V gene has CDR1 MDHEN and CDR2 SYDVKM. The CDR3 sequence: CASRAGPTDTQYF. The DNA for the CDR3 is TGTGCCAGCAGGGCGGGACCCACAGATACGCAGTATTTT.

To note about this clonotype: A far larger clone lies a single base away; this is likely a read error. The CDR3 DNA reads TGTGCCAGCAGCCACCGGGACAGACCCTACGAGCAGTTCTTC. As protein: CASSHRDRPYEQFF. The gene calls are TRBV28 and TRBJ2-1; 7 bases match TRBD1. The CDR3 runs to 14 residues. V dropped 6 bases and J dropped 10; count of bases not matched to a gene: 12. Germline lookup yields CDR1 MDHEN and CDR2 SYDVKM.

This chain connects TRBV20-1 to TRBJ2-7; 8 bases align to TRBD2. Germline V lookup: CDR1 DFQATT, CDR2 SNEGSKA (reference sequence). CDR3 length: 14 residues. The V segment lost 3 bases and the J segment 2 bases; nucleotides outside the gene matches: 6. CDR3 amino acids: CSASSSGAPYEQYF. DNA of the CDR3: TGCAGTGCTAGTAGTAGCGGGGCCCCCTACGAGCAGTACTTC.

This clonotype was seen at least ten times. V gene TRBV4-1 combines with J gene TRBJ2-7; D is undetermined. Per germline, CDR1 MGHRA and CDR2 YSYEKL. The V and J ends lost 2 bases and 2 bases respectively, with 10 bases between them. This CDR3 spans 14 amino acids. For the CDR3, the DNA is TGCGCCAGCAGCCAATCCCCGGAACCCTACGAGCAGTACTTC. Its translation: CASSQSPEPYEQYF.

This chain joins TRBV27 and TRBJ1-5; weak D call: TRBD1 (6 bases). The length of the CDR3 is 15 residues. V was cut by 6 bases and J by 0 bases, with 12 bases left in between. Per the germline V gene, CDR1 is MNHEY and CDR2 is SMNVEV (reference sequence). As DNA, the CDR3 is TGTGCCAGCAGAGGGGGGGACCTTAGCAATCAGCCCCAGCATTTT. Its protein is CASRGGDLSNQPQHF.

CDR3 bases: TGTGCCAGCAGCTTGTTAAGGGGTCTTTACAATGAGCAGTTCTTC. Translating gives CASSLLRGLYNEQFF. The chain uses TRBV5-8 and TRBJ2-1; D possibly corresponds to TRBD1 (5 bases). CDR1 is SGHTS and CDR2 is YDEGEE in the germline V gene. The CDR3 has 15 residues. V lost 1 base and J lost 4, with 12 bases in between.

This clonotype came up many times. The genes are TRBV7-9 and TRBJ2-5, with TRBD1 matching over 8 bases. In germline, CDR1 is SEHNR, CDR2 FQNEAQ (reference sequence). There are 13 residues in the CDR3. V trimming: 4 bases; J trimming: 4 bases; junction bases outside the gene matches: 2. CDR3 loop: CASSSDRGETQYF. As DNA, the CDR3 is TGTGCCAGCAGCTCCGACAGGGGAGAGACCCAGTACTTC.

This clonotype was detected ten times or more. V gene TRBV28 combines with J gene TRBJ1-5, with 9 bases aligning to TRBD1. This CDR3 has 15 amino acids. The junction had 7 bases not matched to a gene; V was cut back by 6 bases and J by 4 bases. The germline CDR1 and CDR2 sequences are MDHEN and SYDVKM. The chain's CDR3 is CASSQTGGRNQPQHF. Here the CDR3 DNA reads TGTGCCAGCAGCCAGACAGGGGGTCGTAATCAGCCCCAGCATTTT. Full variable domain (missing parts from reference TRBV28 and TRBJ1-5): DVKVTQSSRYLVKRTGEKVFLECVQDMDHENMFWYRQDPGLGLRLIYFSYDVKMKEKGDIPEGYSVSREKKERFSLILESASTNQTSMYLCASSQTGGRNQPQHFGDGTRLSIL.

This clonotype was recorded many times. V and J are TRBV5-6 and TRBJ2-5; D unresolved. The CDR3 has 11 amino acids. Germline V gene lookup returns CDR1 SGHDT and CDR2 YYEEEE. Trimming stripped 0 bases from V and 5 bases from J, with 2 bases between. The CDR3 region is CASSLDETQYF. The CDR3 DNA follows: TGTGCCAGCAGCTTGGATGAGACCCAGTACTTC.

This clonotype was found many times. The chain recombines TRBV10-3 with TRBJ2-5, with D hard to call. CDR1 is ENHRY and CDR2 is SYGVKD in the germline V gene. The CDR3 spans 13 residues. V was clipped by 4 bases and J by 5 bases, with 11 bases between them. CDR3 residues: CAISAGELETQYF. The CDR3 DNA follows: TGTGCCATCAGTGCAGGAGAATTGGAGACCCAGTACTTC.

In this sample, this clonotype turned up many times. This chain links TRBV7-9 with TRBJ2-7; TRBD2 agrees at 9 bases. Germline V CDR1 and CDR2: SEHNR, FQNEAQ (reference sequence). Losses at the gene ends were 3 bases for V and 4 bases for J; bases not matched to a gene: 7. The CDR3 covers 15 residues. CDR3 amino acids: CASSFGGRASYEQYF. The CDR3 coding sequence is TGTGCCAGCAGCTTCGGCGGGAGGGCCTCATACGAGCAGTACTTC.

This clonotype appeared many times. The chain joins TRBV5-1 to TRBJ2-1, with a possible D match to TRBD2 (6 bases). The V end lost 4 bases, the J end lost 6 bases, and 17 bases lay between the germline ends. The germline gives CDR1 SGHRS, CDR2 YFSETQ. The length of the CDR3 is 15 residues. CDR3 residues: CASSPTGTPFNEQFF. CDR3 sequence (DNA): TGCGCCAGCAGCCCCACCGGGACTCCCTTCAATGAGCAGTTCTTC.